Sequencing of this TCR beta chain was carried out in a study of breast tumors, draining lymph nodes, adjacent tissues. Study-wide results and caveats: Luminal-like breast cancer showed significantly higher tumor–nontumor repertoire similarity than basal-like. Data fit most tumor T cells coming from lymph node, expanding in tumor. Tumor repertoires ranked between lymph nodes and nontumor tissue in diversity, with V and J gene preferences.

Samples came from axillary lymph nodes draining the breast cancer. This CDR3 has 14 amino acids. Deletions cut 4 bases from V and 5 bases from J, with 11 bases between. Germline CDR1 is MDHEN and CDR2 is SYDVKM. This clonotype was picked up a small number of times. Its target is not known. TCRdb called the multiplex PCR reads again in MiXCR, with one record for every CDR3 protein. The sample holds some 100,000 distinct CDR3 sequences; approximately 22% are singletons and the top ten take under 1.5%. The sequence was obtained from a female donor with breast cancer. Some clones in this sample may be carry-over from other donors' samples. This chain joins TRBV28 and TRBJ1-4, with a tentative D call TRBD1 (5 bases). The sample taken for sequencing was axillary lymph node tissue. The CDR3 reads CASSSTGGNEKLFF. In DNA form, the CDR3 reads TGTGCCAGCAGTTCGACGGGGGGAAATGAAAAACTGTTTTTT.